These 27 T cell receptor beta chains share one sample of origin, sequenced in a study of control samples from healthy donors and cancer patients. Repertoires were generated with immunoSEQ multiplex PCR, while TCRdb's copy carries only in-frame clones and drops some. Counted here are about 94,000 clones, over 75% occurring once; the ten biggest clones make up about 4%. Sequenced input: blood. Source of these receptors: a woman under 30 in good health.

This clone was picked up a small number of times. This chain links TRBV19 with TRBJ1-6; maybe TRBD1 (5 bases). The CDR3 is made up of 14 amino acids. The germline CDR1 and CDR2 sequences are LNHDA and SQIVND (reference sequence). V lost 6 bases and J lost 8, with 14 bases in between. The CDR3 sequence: CASRGGGGDSPLHF. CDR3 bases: TGTGCCAGTAGGGGCGGGGGAGGTGATTCACCCCTCCACTTT. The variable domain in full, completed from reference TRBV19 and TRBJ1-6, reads DGGITQSPKYLFRKEGQNVTLSCEQNLNHDAMYWYRQDPGQGLRLIYYSQIVNDFQKGDIAEGYSVSREKKESFPLTVTSAQKNPTAFYLCASRGGGGDSPLHFGNGTRLTVT.

Here the CDR3 reads CASSRGQGTYQETQYF. CDR3 in DNA: TGTGCCAGCAGCCGGGGACAGGGGACGTACCAAGAGACCCAGTACTTC. J is TRBJ2-5 and V is TRBV3-1 (or the pseudogene TRBV3-2), with TRBD1 matching over 10 bases. V shed 4 bases, J shed 0 bases, and the junction held 5 bases outside the gene matches. CDR3 size: 16 residues. Germline CDR1 LGHDT, CDR2 YNNKEL (reference sequence).

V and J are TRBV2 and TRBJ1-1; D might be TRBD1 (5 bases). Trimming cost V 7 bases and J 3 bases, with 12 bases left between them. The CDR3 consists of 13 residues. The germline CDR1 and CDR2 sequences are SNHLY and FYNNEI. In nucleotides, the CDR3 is TGTGCCAGCAATCGAGGCAGGGACACTGAAGCTTTCTTT. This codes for CASNRGRDTEAFF.

The CDR3 spells CASSQVTMTDWDEKLFF. DNA of the CDR3: TGTGCCAGCAGCCAAGTTACTATGACAGACTGGGATGAAAAACTGTTTTTT. The rearrangement joins TRBV14 to TRBJ1-4; the D gene is possibly TRBD1 (5 bases). Germline V lookup: CDR1 SGHDN, CDR2 FVKESK. This CDR3 contains 17 residues. V lost 1 base and J lost 6, with 18 bases in between.

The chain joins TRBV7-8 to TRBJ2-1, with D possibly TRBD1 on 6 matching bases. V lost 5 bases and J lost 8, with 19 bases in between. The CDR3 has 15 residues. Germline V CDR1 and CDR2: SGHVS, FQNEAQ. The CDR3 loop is CASSHEQNQGYEQFF. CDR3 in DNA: TGTGCCAGCAGCCACGAGCAAAACCAGGGGTATGAGCAGTTCTTC.

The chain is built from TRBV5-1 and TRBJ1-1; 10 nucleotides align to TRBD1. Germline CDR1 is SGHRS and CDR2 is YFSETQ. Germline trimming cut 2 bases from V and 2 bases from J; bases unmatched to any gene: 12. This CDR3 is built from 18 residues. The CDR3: CASSFPSGTGATNTEAFF. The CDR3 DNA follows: TGCGCCAGCAGCTTCCCGTCCGGGACAGGGGCAACAAACACTGAAGCTTTCTTT. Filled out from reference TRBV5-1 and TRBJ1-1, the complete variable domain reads KAGVTQTPRYLIKTRGQQVTLSCSPISGHRSVSWYQQTPGQGLQFLFEYFSETQRNKGNFPGRFSGRQFSNSRSEMNVSTLELGDSALYLCASSFPSGTGATNTEAFFGQGTRLTVV.

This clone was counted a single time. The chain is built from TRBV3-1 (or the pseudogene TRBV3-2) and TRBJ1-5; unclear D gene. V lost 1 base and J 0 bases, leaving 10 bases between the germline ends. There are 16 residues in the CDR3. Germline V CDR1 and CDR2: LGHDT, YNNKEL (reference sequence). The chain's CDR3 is CASSQARKLSNQPQHF. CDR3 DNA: TGTGCCAGCAGCCAAGCGCGAAAGCTTAGCAATCAGCCCCAGCATTTT.

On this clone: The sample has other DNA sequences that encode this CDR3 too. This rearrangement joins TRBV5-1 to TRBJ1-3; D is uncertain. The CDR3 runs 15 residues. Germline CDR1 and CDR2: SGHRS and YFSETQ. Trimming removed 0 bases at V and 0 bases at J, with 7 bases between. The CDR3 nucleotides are TGCGCCAGCAGCTTGGGATCAACCTCTGGAAACACCATATATTTT. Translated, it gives CASSLGSTSGNTIYF.

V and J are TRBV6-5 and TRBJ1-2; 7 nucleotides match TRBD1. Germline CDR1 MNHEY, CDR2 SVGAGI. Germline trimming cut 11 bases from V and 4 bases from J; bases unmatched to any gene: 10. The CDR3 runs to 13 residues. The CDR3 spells CAATPQGGYGYTF. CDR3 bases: TGTGCCGCGACTCCGCAGGGGGGCTATGGCTACACCTTC.

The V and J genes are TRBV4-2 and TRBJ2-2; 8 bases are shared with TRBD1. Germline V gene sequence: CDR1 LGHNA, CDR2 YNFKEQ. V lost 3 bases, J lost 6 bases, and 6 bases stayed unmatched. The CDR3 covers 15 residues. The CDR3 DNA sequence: TGTGCCAGCAGCCAGACCCAGGGGGCCTCCGGGGAGCTGTTTTTT. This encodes CASSQTQGASGELFF.

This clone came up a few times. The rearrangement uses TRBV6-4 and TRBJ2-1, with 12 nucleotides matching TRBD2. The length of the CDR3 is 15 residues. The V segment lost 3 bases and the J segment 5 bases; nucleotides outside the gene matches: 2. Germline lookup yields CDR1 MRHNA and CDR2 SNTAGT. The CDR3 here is CASSELAGGHNEQFF. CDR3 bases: TGTGCCAGCAGTGAACTAGCGGGGGGCCACAATGAGCAGTTCTTC.

CDR3 amino acids: CASSLELGGAGETQYF. The CDR3 region has the DNA TGTGCCAGCAGCTTAGAATTAGGGGGGGCCGGGGAGACCCAGTACTTC. The rearrangement uses TRBV11-2 and TRBJ2-5, with D perhaps TRBD2 (7 bases). V was clipped by 0 bases and J by 5 bases, with 16 bases between them. Germline V gene data show CDR1 as SGHAT and CDR2 as FQNNGV. The CDR3 sequence is 16 residues long.

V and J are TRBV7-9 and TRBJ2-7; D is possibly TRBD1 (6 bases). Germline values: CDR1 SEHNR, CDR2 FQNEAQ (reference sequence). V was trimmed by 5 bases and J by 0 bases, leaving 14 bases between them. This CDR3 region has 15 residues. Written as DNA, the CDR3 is TGTGCCAGCAGCGCACAGGGCATTAGCTCCTACGAGCAGTACTTC. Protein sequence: CASSAQGISSYEQYF.

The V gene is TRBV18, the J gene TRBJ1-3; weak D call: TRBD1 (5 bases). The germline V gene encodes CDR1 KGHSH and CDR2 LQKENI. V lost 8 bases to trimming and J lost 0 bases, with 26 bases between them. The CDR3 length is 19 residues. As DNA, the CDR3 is TGTGCCAGCCTCCCCGGAACTGACAGTGGGGAATACTCTGGAAACACCATATATTTT. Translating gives CASLPGTDSGEYSGNTIYF. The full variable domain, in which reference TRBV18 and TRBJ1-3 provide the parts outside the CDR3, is NAGVMQNPRHLVRRRGQEARLRCSPMKGHSHVYWYRQLPEEGLKFMVYLQKENIIDESGMPKERFSAEFPKEGPSILRIQQVVRGDSAAYFCASLPGTDSGEYSGNTIYFGEGSWLTVV.

CDR3 sequence (DNA): TGTGCCAGCAGTCCCAATCGGCAGGGTATCTATGGCTACACCTTC. Protein sequence: CASSPNRQGIYGYTF. This chain connects TRBV2 to TRBJ1-2, with D maybe TRBD1 (5 bases). The ends were cut back, 5 bases at V and 4 bases at J, with 17 bases in the middle. The CDR3 consists of 15 residues. CDR1 and CDR2 from the germline V gene are SNHLY and FYNNEI.

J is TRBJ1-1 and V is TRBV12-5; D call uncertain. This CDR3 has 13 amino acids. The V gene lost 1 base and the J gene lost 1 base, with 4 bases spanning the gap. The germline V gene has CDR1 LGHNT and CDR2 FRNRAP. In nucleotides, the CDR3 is TGTGCTAGTGGTTTGGGTCGGAACACTGAAGCTTTCTTT. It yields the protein CASGLGRNTEAFF.

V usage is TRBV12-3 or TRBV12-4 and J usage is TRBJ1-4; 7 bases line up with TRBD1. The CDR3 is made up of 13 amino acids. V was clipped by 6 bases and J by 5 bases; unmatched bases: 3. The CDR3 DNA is TGTGCCAGCAGCCAGGGGGAGAATGAAAAACTGTTTTTT. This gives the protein CASSQGENEKLFF.

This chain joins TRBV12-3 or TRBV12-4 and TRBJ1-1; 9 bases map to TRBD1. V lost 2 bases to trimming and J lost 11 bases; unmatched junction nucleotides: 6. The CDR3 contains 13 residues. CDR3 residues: CASSLISGTGAFF. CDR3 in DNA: TGTGCCAGCAGTTTAATCTCCGGGACAGGGGCTTTCTTT.

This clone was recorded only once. CDR3 sequence reads: CASSLVGGRQLTYEQYF. The CDR3 nucleotides read TGCGCCAGCAGCTTGGTTGGAGGCCGACAACTAACCTACGAGCAGTACTTC. The rearrangement uses TRBV5-1 and TRBJ2-7; perhaps TRBD2 as D (5 bases). This CDR3 spans 17 amino acids. Germline lookup yields CDR1 SGHRS and CDR2 YFSETQ. Trimming left V 0 bases short and J 2 bases short, with 18 bases between.

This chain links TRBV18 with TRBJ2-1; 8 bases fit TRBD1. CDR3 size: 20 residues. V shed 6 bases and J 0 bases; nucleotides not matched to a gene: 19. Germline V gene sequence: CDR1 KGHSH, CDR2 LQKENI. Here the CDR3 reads CASSQLGQAIYQSSYNEQFF. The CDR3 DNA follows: TGTGCCAGCTCCCAACTGGGACAGGCGATATACCAAAGCTCCTACAATGAGCAGTTCTTC.

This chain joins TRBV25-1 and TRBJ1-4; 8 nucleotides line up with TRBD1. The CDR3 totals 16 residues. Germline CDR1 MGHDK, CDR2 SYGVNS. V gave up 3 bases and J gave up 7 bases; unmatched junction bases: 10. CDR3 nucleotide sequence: TGTGCCAGCAGTGACCGTGGGACAGGCAGCTTTGAAAAACTGTTTTTT. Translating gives CASSDRGTGSFEKLFF.

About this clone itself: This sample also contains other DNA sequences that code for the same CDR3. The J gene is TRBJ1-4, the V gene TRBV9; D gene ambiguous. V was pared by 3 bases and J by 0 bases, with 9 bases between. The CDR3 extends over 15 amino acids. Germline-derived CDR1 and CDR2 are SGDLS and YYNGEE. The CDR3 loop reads CASSESLATNEKLFF. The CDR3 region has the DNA TGTGCCAGCAGCGAAAGTCTTGCAACTAATGAAAAACTGTTTTTT.

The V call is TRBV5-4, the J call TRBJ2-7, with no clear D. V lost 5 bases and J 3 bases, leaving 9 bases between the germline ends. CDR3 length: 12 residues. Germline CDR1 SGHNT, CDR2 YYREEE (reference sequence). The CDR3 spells CASSTLNYEQYF. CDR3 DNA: TGTGCCAGCAGTACCCTAAACTACGAGCAGTACTTC.

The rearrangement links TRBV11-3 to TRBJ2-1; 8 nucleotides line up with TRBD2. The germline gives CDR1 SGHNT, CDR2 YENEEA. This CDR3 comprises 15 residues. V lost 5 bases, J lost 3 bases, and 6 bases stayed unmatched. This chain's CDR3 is CASSPAGDDYNEQFF. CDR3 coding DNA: TGTGCCAGCAGCCCAGCGGGGGACGACTACAATGAGCAGTTCTTC.

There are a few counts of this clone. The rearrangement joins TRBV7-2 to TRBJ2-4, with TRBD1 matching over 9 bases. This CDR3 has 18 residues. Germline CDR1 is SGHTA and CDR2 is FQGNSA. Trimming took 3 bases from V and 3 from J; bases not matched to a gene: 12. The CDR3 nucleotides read TGTGCCAGCAGCTTGGACAGGGGTATAGCGTTAGGCAAAAACATTCAGTACTTC. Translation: CASSLDRGIALGKNIQYF.

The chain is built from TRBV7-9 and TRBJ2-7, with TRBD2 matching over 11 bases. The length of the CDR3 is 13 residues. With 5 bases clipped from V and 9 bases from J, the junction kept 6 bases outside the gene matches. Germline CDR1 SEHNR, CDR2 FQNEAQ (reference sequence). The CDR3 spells CASSDSGGARQYF. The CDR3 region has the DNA TGTGCCAGCAGCGATAGCGGGGGGGCGAGGCAGTACTTC.

Here the CDR3 DNA reads TGTGCCAGCAGGTTAACAGGGGGAACTGAAGCTTTCTTT. This codes for CASRLTGGTEAFF. The rearrangement uses TRBV2 and TRBJ1-1; 8 positions match TRBD1. The CDR3 has 13 amino acids. V was clipped by 6 bases and J by 5 bases; unmatched bases: 5. CDR1 and CDR2 from the germline V gene are SNHLY and FYNNEI.